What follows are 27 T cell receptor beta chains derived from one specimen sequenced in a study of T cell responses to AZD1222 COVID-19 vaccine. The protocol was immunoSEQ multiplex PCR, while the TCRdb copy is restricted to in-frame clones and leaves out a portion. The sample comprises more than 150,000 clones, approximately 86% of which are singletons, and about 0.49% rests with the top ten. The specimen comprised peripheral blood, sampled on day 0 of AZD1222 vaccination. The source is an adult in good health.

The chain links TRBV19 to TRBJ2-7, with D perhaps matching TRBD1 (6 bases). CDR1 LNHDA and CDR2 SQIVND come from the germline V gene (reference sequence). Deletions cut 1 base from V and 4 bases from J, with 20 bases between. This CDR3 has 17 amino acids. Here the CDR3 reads CASSIVVNRVGDYEQYF. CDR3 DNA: TGTGCCAGTAGTATAGTAGTCAACAGGGTGGGGGATTACGAGCAGTACTTC.

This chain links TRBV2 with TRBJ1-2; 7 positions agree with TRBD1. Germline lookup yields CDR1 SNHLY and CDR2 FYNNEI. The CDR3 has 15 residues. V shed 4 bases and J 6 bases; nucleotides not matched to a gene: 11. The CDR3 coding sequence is TGTGCCAGCAGTGTTTTTCAAACAGGGGCCGATGGCTACACCTTC. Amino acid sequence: CASSVFQTGADGYTF.

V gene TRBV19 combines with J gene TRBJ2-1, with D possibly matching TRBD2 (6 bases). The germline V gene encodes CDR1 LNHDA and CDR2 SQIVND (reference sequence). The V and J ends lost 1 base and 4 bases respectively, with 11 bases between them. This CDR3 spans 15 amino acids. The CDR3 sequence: CASSIVGTGYNEQFF. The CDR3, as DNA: TGTGCCAGTAGTATAGTCGGGACTGGGTACAATGAGCAGTTCTTC.

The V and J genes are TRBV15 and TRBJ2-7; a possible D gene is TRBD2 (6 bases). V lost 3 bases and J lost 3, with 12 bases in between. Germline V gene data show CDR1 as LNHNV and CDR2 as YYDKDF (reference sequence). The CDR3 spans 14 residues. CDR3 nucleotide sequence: TGTGCCACCAGCAGGGCGGGGAAGAGCTACGAGCAGTACTTC. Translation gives CATSRAGKSYEQYF. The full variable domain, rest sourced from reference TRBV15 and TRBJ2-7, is DAMVIQNPRYQVTQFGKPVTLSCSQTLNHNVMYWYQQKSSQAPKLLFHYYDKDFNNEADTPDNFQSRRPNTSFCFLDIRSPGLGDTAMYLCATSRAGKSYEQYFGPGTRLTVT.

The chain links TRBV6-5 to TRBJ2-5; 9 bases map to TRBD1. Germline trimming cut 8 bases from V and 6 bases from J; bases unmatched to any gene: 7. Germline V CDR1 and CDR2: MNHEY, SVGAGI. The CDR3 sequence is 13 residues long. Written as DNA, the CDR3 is TGTGCCAGCGGAGGACAGGGGAGGAAGACCCAGTACTTC. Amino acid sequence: CASGGQGRKTQYF.

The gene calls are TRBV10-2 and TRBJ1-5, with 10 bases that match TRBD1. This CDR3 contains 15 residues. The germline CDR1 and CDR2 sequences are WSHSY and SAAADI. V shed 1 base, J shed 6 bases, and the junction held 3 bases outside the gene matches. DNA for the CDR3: TGCGCCAGCAGTGAGTGGGACAGGGGCACTCAGCCCCAGCATTTT. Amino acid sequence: CASSEWDRGTQPQHF.

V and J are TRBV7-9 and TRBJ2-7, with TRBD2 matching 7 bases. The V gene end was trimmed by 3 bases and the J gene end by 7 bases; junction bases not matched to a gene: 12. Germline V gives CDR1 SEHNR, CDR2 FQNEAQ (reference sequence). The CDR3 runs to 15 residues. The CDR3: CASSLRSGVFMEQYF. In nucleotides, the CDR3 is TGTGCCAGCAGCTTGAGGAGCGGGGTCTTTATGGAGCAGTACTTC.

CDR3 coding DNA: TGTGCCAGCAGGACCGGGACCTCGAACACCGGGGAGCTGTTTTTT. Its protein product is CASRTGTSNTGELFF. J is TRBJ2-2 and V is TRBV27; D may match TRBD1 or TRBD2 (5 bases each). The CDR3 has 15 residues. Trimming took 6 bases from V and 0 from J, leaving 11 bases between them. Germline assignment: CDR1 MNHEY and CDR2 SMNVEV (reference sequence).

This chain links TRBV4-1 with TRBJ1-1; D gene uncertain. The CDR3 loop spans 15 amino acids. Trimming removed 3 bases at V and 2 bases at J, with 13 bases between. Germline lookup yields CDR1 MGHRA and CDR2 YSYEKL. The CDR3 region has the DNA TGCGCCAGCAGCCAGCCTACGACGGTAAACACTGAAGCTTTCTTT. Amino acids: CASSQPTTVNTEAFF.

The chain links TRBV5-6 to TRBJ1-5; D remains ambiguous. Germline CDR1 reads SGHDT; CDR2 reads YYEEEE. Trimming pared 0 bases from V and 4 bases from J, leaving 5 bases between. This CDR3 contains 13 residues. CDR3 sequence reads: CASSLGLNQPQHF. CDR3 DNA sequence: TGTGCCAGCAGCTTGGGACTTAATCAGCCCCAGCATTTT.

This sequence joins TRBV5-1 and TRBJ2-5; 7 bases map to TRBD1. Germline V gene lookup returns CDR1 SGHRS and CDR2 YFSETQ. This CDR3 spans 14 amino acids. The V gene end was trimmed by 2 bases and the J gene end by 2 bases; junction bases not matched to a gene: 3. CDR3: CASSFQGVQETQYF. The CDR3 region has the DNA TGCGCCAGCAGCTTTCAGGGGGTACAAGAGACCCAGTACTTC.

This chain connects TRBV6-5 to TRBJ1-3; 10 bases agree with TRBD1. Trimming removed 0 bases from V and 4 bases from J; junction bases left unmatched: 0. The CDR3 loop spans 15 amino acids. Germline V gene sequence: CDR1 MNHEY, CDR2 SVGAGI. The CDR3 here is CASSYSDRGGNTIYF. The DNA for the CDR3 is TGTGCCAGCAGTTACTCGGACAGGGGGGGAAACACCATATATTTT.

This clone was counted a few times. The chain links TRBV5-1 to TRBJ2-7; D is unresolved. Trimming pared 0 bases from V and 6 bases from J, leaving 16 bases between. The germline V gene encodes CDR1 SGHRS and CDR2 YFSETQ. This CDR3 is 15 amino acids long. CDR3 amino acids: CASSLAHADGAEQYF. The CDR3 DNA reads TGCGCCAGCAGCTTGGCACACGCTGATGGCGCCGAGCAGTACTTC.

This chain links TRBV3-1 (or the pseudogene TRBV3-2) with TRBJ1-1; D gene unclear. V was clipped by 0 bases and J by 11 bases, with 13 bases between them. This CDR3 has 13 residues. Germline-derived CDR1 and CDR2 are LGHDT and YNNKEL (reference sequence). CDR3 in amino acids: CASSQDTTGWAFF. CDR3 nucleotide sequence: TGTGCCAGCAGCCAAGATACGACCGGCTGGGCTTTCTTT.

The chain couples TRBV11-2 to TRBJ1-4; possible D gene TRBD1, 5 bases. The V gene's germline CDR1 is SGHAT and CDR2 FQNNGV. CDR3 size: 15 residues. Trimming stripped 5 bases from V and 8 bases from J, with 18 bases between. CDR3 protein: CASSPGHGLVEKLFF. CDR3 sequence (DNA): TGTGCCAGCAGCCCTGGACATGGGCTAGTAGAAAAACTGTTTTTT.

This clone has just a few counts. The CDR3 bases are TGTGCCAGCAGTTACGCCGCCGTCTATGGCTACACCTTC. Translated: CASSYAAVYGYTF. The V gene is TRBV6-2 or TRBV6-3, the J gene TRBJ1-2; D not certain. The CDR3 is 13 residues long. The germline V gene has CDR1 MNHEY and CDR2 SVGEGT. With 2 bases removed from V and 4 bases from J, the gap between germline ends came to 8 bases.

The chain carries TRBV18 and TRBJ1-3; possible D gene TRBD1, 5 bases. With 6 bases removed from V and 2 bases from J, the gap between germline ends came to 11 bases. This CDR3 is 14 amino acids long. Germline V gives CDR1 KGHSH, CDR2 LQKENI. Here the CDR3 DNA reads TGTGCCAGCTCTGCCGACAGTGCTGGAAACACCATATATTTT. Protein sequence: CASSADSAGNTIYF.

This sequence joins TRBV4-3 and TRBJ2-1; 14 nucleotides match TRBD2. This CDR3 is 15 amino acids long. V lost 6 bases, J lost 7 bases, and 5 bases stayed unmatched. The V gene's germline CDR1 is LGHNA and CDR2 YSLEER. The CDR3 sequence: CASSLTSGGANEQFF. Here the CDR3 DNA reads TGCGCCAGCAGTCTGACTAGCGGGGGGGCTAATGAGCAGTTCTTC.

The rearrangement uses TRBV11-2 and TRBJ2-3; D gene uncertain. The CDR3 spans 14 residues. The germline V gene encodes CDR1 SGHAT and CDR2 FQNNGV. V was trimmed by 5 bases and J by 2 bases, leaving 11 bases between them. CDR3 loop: CASSRGLATDTQYF. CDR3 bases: TGTGCCAGCAGCCGCGGTCTGGCCACAGATACGCAGTATTTT. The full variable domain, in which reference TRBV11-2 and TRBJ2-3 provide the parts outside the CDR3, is EAGVAQSPRYKIIEKRQSVAFWCNPISGHATLYWYQQILGQGPKLLIQFQNNGVVDDSQLPKDRFSAERLKGVDSTLKIQPAKLEDSAVYLCASSRGLATDTQYFGPGTRLTVL.

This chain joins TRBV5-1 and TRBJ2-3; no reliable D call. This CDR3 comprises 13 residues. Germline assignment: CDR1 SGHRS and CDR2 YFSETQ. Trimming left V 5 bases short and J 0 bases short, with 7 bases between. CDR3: CASSPHSTDTQYF. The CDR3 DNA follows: TGCGCCAGCAGTCCTCATAGCACAGATACGCAGTATTTT.

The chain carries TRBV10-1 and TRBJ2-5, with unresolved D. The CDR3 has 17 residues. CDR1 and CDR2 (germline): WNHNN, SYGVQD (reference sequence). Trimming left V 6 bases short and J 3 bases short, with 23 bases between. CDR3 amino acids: CASSTPYDRASEETQYF. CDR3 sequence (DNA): TGCGCCAGCAGCACCCCCTACGACCGGGCATCTGAAGAGACCCAGTACTTC.

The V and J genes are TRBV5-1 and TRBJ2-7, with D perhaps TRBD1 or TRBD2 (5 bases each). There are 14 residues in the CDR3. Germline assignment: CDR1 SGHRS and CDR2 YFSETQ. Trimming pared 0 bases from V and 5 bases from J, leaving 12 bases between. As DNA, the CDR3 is TGCGCCAGCAGCTTGGCCTTGAGAGGGGACGAGCAGTACTTC. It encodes CASSLALRGDEQYF.

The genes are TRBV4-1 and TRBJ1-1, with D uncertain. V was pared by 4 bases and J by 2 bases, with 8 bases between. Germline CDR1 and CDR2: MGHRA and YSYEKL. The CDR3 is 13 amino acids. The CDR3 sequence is CASSLGSNTEAFF. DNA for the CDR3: TGCGCCAGCAGCCTCGGGAGCAACACTGAAGCTTTCTTT.

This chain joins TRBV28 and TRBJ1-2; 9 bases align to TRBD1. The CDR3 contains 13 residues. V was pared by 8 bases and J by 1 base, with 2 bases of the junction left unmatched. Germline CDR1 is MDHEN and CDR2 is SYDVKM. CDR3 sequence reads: CASLDRGNYGYTF. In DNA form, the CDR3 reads TGTGCCAGCCTGGACAGGGGTAACTATGGCTACACCTTC.

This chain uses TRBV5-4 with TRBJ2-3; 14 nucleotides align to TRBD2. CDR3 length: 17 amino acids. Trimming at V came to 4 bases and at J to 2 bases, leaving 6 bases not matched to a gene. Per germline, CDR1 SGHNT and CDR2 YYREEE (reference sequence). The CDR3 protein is CASSTGLAGALTDTQYF. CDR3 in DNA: TGTGCCAGCAGCACGGGACTAGCGGGGGCGCTCACAGATACGCAGTATTTT.

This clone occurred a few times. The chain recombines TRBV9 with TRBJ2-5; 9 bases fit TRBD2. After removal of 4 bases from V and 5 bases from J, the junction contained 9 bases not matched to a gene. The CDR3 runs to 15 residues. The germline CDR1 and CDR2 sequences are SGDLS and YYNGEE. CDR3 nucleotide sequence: TGTGCCAGCAGCCTACCCGGACTAGCGCGGGAGACCCAGTACTTC. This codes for CASSLPGLARETQYF.

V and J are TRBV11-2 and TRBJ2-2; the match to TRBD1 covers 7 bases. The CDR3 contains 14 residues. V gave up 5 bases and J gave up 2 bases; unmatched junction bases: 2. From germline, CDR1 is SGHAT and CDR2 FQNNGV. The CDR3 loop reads CASSRGPNTGELFF. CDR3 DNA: TGTGCCAGCAGCAGGGGGCCAAACACCGGGGAGCTGTTTTTT.